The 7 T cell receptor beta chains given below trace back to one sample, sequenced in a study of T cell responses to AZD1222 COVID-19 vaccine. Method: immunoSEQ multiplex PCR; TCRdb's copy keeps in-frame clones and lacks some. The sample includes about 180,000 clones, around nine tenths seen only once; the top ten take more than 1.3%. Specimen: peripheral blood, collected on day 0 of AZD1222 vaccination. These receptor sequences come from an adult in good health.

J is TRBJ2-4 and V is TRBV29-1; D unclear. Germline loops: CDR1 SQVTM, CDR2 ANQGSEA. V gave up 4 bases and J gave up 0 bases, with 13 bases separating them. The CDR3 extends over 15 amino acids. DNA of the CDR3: TGCAGCGTTGCCTATAGGACGGGAGCCAAAAACATTCAGTACTTC. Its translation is CSVAYRTGAKNIQYF.

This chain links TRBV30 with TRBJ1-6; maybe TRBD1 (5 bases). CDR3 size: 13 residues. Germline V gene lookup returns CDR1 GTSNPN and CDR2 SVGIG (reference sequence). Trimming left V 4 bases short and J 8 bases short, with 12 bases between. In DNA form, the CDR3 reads TGTGCCTGGACTACTCTGGGGGATTCACCCCTCCACTTT. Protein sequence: CAWTTLGDSPLHF.

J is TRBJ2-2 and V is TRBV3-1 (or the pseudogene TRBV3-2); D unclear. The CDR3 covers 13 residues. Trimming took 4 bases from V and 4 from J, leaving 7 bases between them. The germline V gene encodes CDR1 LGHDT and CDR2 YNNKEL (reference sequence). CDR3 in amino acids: CASSPLSTGELFF. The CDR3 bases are TGTGCCAGCAGCCCTTTGAGCACCGGGGAGCTGTTTTTT.

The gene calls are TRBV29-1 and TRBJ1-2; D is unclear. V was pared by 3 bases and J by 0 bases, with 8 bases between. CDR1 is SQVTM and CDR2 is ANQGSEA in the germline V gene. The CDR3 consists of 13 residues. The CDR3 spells CSVEAGANYGYTF. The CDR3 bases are TGCAGCGTTGAGGCCGGAGCTAACTATGGCTACACCTTC.

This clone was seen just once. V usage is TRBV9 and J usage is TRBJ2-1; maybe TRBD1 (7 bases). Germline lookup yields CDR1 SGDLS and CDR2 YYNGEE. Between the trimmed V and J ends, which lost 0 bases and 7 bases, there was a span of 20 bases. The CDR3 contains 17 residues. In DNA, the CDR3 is TGTGCCAGCAGCGTAGAGGCCCCGCGGCCAGGGGGGAATGAGCAGTTCTTC. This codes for CASSVEAPRPGGNEQFF.

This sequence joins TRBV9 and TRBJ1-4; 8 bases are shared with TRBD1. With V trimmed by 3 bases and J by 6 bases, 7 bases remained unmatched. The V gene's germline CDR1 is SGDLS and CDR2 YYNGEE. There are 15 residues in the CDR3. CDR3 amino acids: CASSGDRPGDEKLFF. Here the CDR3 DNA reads TGTGCCAGCAGCGGGGACAGGCCGGGCGATGAAAAACTGTTTTTT. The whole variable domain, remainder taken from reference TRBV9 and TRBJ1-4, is DSGVTQTPKHLITATGQRVTLRCSPRSGDLSVYWYQQSLDQGLQFLIQYYNGEERAKGNILERFSAQQFPDLHSELNLSSLELGDSALYFCASSGDRPGDEKLFFGSGTQLSVL.

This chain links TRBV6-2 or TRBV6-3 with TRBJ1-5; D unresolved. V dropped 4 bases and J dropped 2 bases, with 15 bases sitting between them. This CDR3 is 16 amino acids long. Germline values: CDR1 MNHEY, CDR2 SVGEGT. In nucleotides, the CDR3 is TGTGCCAGCAGTTGGGGTGGTTTTTATGGCAATCAGCCCCAGCATTTT. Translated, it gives CASSWGGFYGNQPQHF.